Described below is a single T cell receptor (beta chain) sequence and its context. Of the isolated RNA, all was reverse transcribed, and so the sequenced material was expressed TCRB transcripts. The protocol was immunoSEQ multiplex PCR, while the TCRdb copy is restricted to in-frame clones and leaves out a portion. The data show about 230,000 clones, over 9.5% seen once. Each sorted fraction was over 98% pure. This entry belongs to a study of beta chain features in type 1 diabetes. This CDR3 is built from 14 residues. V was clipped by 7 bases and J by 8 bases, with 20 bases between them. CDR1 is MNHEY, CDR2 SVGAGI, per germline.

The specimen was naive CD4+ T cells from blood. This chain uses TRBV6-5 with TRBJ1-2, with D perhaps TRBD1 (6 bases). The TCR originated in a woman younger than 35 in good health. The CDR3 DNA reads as TGTGCCAGCACCAAGACCAGGGGCCGGTTAGGCTACACCTTC. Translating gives CASTKTRGRLGYTF.